The entry that follows covers one T cell receptor beta chain sequence. This entry is derived from a study of T-cell memory formation after mild COVID-19. The V gene end was trimmed by 5 bases and the J gene end by 1 base; junction bases not matched to a gene: 4. This CDR3 contains 14 residues. Germline loops: CDR1 SQVTM, CDR2 ANQGSEA. TCRdb passed the 5' RACE reads through MiXCR, listing each CDR3 protein once. The sample lists 200,000 to 300,000 distinct CDR3 sequences, about 16% occurring once. The V and J genes are TRBV29-1 and TRBJ2-3; TRBD2 agrees at 9 bases. The specimen was PBMCs or a T cell subset sorted from them (not recorded which). The sequence came from an adult woman who had mild COVID-19 (a few samples of this study predate the infection). Cell type and time point are not known. The CDR3 DNA follows: TGCAGCGTTACTAGCGGGCGTGGCACAGATACGCAGTATTTT. Translated, it gives CSVTSGRGTDTQYF.